This T cell receptor beta chain came from a study of T cell repertoires in cytomegalovirus infection. Looking at the study overall: It was the public TCR beta signatures that indicated both CMV infection and matching HLA type.

In its sample, this clonotype was seen a few times. Its target is unknown. TCRdb passed the reads through MiXCR, listing each CDR3 protein once. The table includes 160,000 or so distinct CDR3 sequences, about a fifth detected once. The ends were cut back, 0 bases at V and 4 bases at J, with 9 bases in the middle. This CDR3 region has 14 residues. Germline loops: CDR1 SGHTA, CDR2 FQGNSA. The chain combines TRBV7-2 with TRBJ1-1, with D unclear. The receptor was isolated from a human donor in good health (CMV status not recorded). Some clones in this sample may be carry-over from other donors' samples. This sample comprised CD8+ T cells from cultured PBMCs, obtained from culture after CMV antigen stimulation. The CDR3, as DNA: TGTGCCAGCAGCTTAGCGTCAGGACCCACTGAAGCTTTCTTT. This gives the protein CASSLASGPTEAFF.